Below are 19 T cell receptor beta chains sequenced from a single sample in a study of beta chain features in type 1 diabetes. Expressed TCRB transcripts were sequenced because the entire RNA isolate underwent reverse transcription. Produced via immunoSEQ multiplex PCR; TCRdb's table is partial and in-frame only. The sample holds 900,000 or so clones; roughly 16% are singletons and the top ten take 0.023%. Sequenced input: naive CD4+ T cells from blood. Every receptor here comes from a woman under 30 in good health.

The rearrangement joins TRBV10-3 to TRBJ2-6, with D possibly being TRBD2 (6 bases). Germline lookup yields CDR1 ENHRY and CDR2 SYGVKD. The germline V and J ends were trimmed by 3 bases and 2 bases, with 17 bases remaining between them. The CDR3 loop spans 18 amino acids. In DNA form, the CDR3 reads TGTGCCATCAGTGACCACGAGGGACTGGGTGCTGGGGCCAACGTCCTGACTTTC. Protein: CAISDHEGLGAGANVLTF.

This rearrangement joins TRBV27 to TRBJ1-1; D call uncertain. This CDR3 comprises 15 residues. With 5 bases removed from V and 3 bases from J, the gap between germline ends came to 16 bases. Germline CDR1 and CDR2: MNHEY and SMNVEV (reference sequence). The CDR3 loop reads CASSGSPFLDTEAFF. The CDR3 DNA is TGTGCCAGCAGTGGCAGCCCGTTCCTGGACACTGAAGCTTTCTTT.

V usage is TRBV6-6 and J usage is TRBJ2-2; D unclear. Germline V lookup: CDR1 MNHNY, CDR2 SVGAGI (reference sequence). V shed 5 bases and J shed 1 base, with 5 bases lying between them. This CDR3 is 13 amino acids long. CDR3 residues: CASSELNTGELFF. The CDR3 nucleotides read TGTGCCAGCAGTGAGTTGAACACCGGGGAGCTGTTTTTT.

This clone was seen only a few times. The chain recombines TRBV7-6 with TRBJ1-2, with a tentative D call TRBD1 (6 bases). The germline gives CDR1 SGHVS, CDR2 FNYEAQ. The CDR3 length is 16 residues. V shed 1 base and J shed 8 bases, with 20 bases lying between them. The CDR3 is CASSLGGTTDSYGYTF. CDR3 coding DNA: TGTGCCAGCAGCTTAGGAGGGACAACGGACAGCTACGGCTACACCTTC.

This clone was recorded a few times. The chain recombines TRBV11-2 with TRBJ2-7; D remains ambiguous. Germline assignment: CDR1 SGHAT and CDR2 FQNNGV. CDR3 length equals 13 residues. The V end was cut by 5 bases, the J end by 3 bases, with 11 bases between. CDR3 in DNA: TGTGCCAGCAGCCCCCCGTTTGGCTACGAGCAGTACTTC. Its protein product is CASSPPFGYEQYF.

The chain combines TRBV25-1 with TRBJ2-3, with 7 nucleotides matching TRBD1. The junction had 7 bases not matched to a gene; V was cut back by 5 bases and J by 5 bases. The CDR3 totals 14 residues. Germline V gene lookup returns CDR1 MGHDK and CDR2 SYGVNS. CDR3 sequence reads: CASSIRDRRDTQYF. The CDR3, as DNA: TGTGCCAGCAGTATCCGGGACAGAAGAGATACGCAGTATTTT.

This clone showed up just a few times. The chain is built from TRBV29-1 and TRBJ2-7; D is undetermined. CDR3 length: 13 amino acids. In germline, CDR1 is SQVTM, CDR2 ANQGSEA. V shed 4 bases and J shed 7 bases, with 17 bases lying between them. CDR3 residues: CSVVGQTLREQYF. The CDR3 nucleotides read TGCAGCGTTGTAGGGCAAACGCTACGGGAGCAGTACTTC.

Of note for this clone: The same CDR3 arises from other DNA sequences in this sample as well. The chain has TRBV29-1 and TRBJ2-3; the match to TRBD2 covers 7 bases. J was trimmed by 1 base and V by 4 bases; bases with no gene match: 2. Germline lookup yields CDR1 SQVTM and CDR2 ANQGSEA. This CDR3 spans 13 amino acids. CDR3 residues: CSVAGRGTDTQYF. For the CDR3, the DNA is TGCAGCGTTGCGGGGAGGGGCACAGATACGCAGTATTTT.

In its sample, this clone was seen a few times. This CDR3 is CAIRGQMNTEAFF. CDR3 DNA: TGTGCCATCAGGGGACAGATGAACACTGAAGCTTTCTTT. The rearrangement joins TRBV10-3 to TRBJ1-1, with TRBD1 matching 7 bases. Germline CDR1 is ENHRY and CDR2 is SYGVKD. The CDR3 runs to 13 residues. The V segment lost 6 bases and the J segment 0 bases; nucleotides outside the gene matches: 1.

This rearrangement joins TRBV4-3 to TRBJ2-7; perhaps TRBD1 as D (6 bases). CDR3 size: 17 residues. Germline CDR1 is LGHNA and CDR2 is YSLEER. Deletions cut 2 bases from V and 0 bases from J, with 17 bases between. The CDR3 is CASSQLYGTFDSYEQYF. CDR3 sequence (DNA): TGCGCCAGCAGCCAACTATACGGGACATTCGACTCCTACGAGCAGTACTTC.

This clone was found a few times. The chain links TRBV19 to TRBJ1-1; D is unclear. V was pared by 3 bases and J by 1 base, with 12 bases between. Germline V gives CDR1 LNHDA, CDR2 SQIVND (reference sequence). The CDR3 length is 15 residues. The DNA for the CDR3 is TGTGCCAGTAGTATGGCCTCGGCAGCGAACACTGAAGCTTTCTTT. This sequence encodes CASSMASAANTEAFF.

This clone showed up just a few times. The CDR3 spells CASKGGNTGELFF. CDR3 bases: TGTGCCAGCAAGGGCGGGAACACCGGGGAGCTGTTTTTT. The V gene is TRBV28, the J gene TRBJ2-2; D not resolved. This CDR3 has 13 residues. Germline CDR1 is MDHEN and CDR2 is SYDVKM. V lost 7 bases, J lost 1 base, and 7 bases lay in between.

The chain recombines TRBV6-6 with TRBJ1-1; perhaps TRBD1 as D (5 bases). The CDR3 loop spans 13 amino acids. The V end was cut by 7 bases, the J end by 8 bases, with 17 bases between. Looked up from germline, CDR1 is MNHNY and CDR2 is SVGAGI (reference sequence). The CDR3 protein is CASTYAAPGEAFF. Written as DNA, the CDR3 is TGTGCCAGCACATACGCCGCTCCAGGGGAAGCTTTCTTT.

The chain is built from TRBV7-6 and TRBJ2-5; D uncertain. The ends were cut back, 5 bases at V and 7 bases at J, with 8 bases in the middle. The CDR3 is 11 residues long. Germline loops: CDR1 SGHVS, CDR2 FNYEAQ. This CDR3 reads CASSQSMTQYF. DNA of the CDR3: TGTGCCAGCAGCCAATCCATGACCCAGTACTTC.

This chain joins TRBV20-1 and TRBJ2-1; 7 bases match TRBD2. The V and J ends lost 6 bases and 15 bases, in that order; junction bases with no gene match: 11. The V gene's germline CDR1 is DFQATT and CDR2 SNEGSKA (reference sequence). The CDR3 has 11 residues. This CDR3 is CSAEPSGSPFF. DNA for the CDR3: TGCAGTGCCGAACCTAGCGGAAGCCCGTTCTTC.

Concerning this clone: Other nucleotide sequences in the sample specify the same CDR3. CDR3 sequence (DNA): TGTGCCAGCAGCTTGACAGGGTCCTACAATGAGCAGTTCTTC. It encodes CASSLTGSYNEQFF. The genes are TRBV5-4 and TRBJ2-1; possibly TRBD1 for D (6 bases). The CDR3 is 14 residues long. The germline V and J ends were trimmed by 1 base and 1 base, with 6 bases remaining between them. Germline values: CDR1 SGHNT, CDR2 YYREEE (reference sequence).

A single count supports this clone. The V and J genes are TRBV13 and TRBJ2-3; 7 bases line up with TRBD1. The CDR3 contains 14 residues. J was trimmed by 2 bases and V by 5 bases; bases with no gene match: 4. Per the germline V gene, CDR1 is PRHDT and CDR2 is FYEKMQ (reference sequence). CDR3 sequence: CASSDRVTTDTQYF. The CDR3 nucleotides read TGTGCCAGCAGCGACAGGGTCACCACAGATACGCAGTATTTT.

There are a few counts of this clone. The rearrangement joins TRBV7-9 to TRBJ2-5, with 11 nucleotides matching TRBD2. The V segment lost 5 bases and the J segment 7 bases; nucleotides outside the gene matches: 6. CDR3 size: 14 residues. Germline-derived CDR1 and CDR2 are SEHNR and FQNEAQ (reference sequence). CDR3 bases: TGTGCCAGCAGCCCACTAGCGGGAGCGGGGACCCAGTACTTC. It codes for CASSPLAGAGTQYF.

The V gene is TRBV2, the J gene TRBJ2-4, with D uncertain. Per germline, CDR1 SNHLY and CDR2 FYNNEI. The CDR3 consists of 13 residues. Trimming cost V 3 bases and J 7 bases, with 10 bases left between them. The CDR3 protein is CASSDSIDNIQYF. As DNA, the CDR3 is TGTGCCAGCAGTGACTCCATTGACAACATTCAGTACTTC.